This TCR beta chain was identified in a study of T-cell reconstitution after alpha-beta-depleted transplantation in children. This clonotype has ten or more counts. Using unique molecular identifiers, the investigators prepared the TCRbeta library. Using its own MiXCR run on the PCR reads, TCRdb lists one record per CDR3 protein. The sample yields 130,000 to 150,000 distinct CDR3 sequences, roughly 9% seen once. The CDR3 spans 19 residues. The J segment lost 3 bases and the V segment lost 4 bases, leaving 19 bases of the junction unmatched. Germline V CDR1 and CDR2: SGHAT, FQDESV (reference sequence).

The J gene is TRBJ2-3, the V gene TRBV11-1, with 7 bases identical to TRBD1. The sequence came from a female patient aged 2-9 years who had a stem cell transplant for congenital amegakaryocytic thrombocytopenia, so the T cells may come from the graft donor. Sequenced material: PBMCs, mostly from graft donor cells, taken 180 days after TCRalphabeta/CD19-depleted stem cell transplant. The CDR3 loop reads CASSSRLSSSDRNTDTQYF. CDR3 sequence (DNA): TGTGCCAGCAGCTCTCGGCTTTCTTCGTCGGACAGGAATACAGATACGCAGTATTTT.